This T cell receptor (beta chain) was recovered during a study of memory CD4+ T cells and cytomegalovirus serostatus. About the research overall: This sample comes from healthy Belgian adults, about 10 CMV seropositive, roughly 22 seronegative.

To note about this clone: The antigen is undetermined.

Points from the study as a whole: CMV serostatus prediction reached median AUC about 0.95, or 0.9 with US-trained model.

The sort gate was single viable CD3+CD4+CD8-CD45RO+ cells for memory CD4+ T cells. CMV serostatus came from serum IgG against pp150, pp28, p38, p52. Sequenced by immunoSEQ multiplex PCR; TCRdb stores in-frame clones only, minus some. Among tens of thousands of clones listed, around 80% were seen once. The sequenced sample was memory CD4+ T cells from blood. This sequence originates from an adult in good health and CMV-seronegative.

CDR3: CASSYAAAGEQFF. CDR3 DNA: TGTGCCAGCAGTTACGCCGCCGCGGGTGAGCAGTTCTTC. The chain joins TRBV6-5 to TRBJ2-1, with TRBD2 as a possible D gene (5 bases). From germline, CDR1 is MNHEY and CDR2 SVGAGI. V shed 2 bases and J shed 9 bases, with 11 bases lying between them. This CDR3 contains 13 residues.